This TCR beta chain was captured by sequencing in a study of vaccination and CD4 T cells after COVID-19. Once obtained from cultured CD4+ T cells, the DNA was sequenced using the Oncomine TCR Beta short-read assay. Genomic DNA from cultured CD4+ T cells was extracted. TCRdb itself ran the PCR reads through MiXCR, one entry per CDR3 protein. The sample contains a few thousand distinct CDR3 sequences, around 69% of which appear only once. In the case of this clonotype: Its antigen is as yet unknown.

Treatment here: 10-day PBMC culture with coronavirus spike peptide pools or control peptides (ViraFEST assay). With around 9.4 ug/ml peptide pools and approximately 10 IU/ml IL-2, PBMCs were cultured at some 2.2 million per well. The specimen sequenced was CD4+ T cells from blood, cultured in vitro. This TCR was recovered from a human donor who had recovered from COVID-19.

The chain's CDR3 is CSATTGGQPQHF. CDR3 bases: TGCAGTGCCACGACAGGGGGTCAGCCCCAGCATTTT. The chain uses TRBV20-1 and TRBJ1-5; TRBD1 aligns across 9 bases. CDR3 length: 12 residues. CDR1 is DFQATT, CDR2 SNEGSKA, per germline (reference sequence). V gave up 6 bases and J gave up 6 bases; unmatched junction bases: 3.